This record looks at one T cell receptor (beta chain) sequence and its context. V was shortened by 4 bases and J by 2 bases, with 16 bases between the two germline ends. The CDR3 totals 16 residues. Germline CDR1 reads SGHNT; CDR2 reads YYREEE (reference sequence). This entry comes from a study of cytomegalovirus exposure and HLA in healthy donors. This PCR relied on a set of 60 Vbeta primers and 13 Jbeta primers. Method: immunoSEQ multiplex PCR; TCRdb's copy keeps in-frame clones and lacks some. The sample records roughly 200,000 clones, roughly 74% being singletons. The sequence was obtained from a female donor in good health and CMV-seronegative. The V call is TRBV5-4, the J call TRBJ1-3; D perhaps matches TRBD1 (5 bases). Sequenced: PBMCs. In nucleotides, the CDR3 is TGTGCCAGCAGCCAGGGATTTGGCAAGACTGGAAACACCATATATTTT. It encodes CASSQGFGKTGNTIYF.